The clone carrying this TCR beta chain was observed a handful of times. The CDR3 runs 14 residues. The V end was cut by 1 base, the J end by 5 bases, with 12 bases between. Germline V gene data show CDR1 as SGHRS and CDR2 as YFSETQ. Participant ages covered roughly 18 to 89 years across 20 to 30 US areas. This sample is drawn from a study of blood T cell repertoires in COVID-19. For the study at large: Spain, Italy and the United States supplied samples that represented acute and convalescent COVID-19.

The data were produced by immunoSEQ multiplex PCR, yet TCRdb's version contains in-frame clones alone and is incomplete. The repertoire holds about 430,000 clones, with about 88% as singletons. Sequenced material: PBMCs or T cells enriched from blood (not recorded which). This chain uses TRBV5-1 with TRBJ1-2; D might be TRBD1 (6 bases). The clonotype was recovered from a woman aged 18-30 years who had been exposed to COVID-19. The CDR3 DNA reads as TGCGCCAGCAGCTTGCATCAGGGGACGTATGGCTACACCTTC. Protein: CASSLHQGTYGYTF. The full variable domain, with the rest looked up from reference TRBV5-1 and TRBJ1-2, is KAGVTQTPRYLIKTRGQQVTLSCSPISGHRSVSWYQQTPGQGLQFLFEYFSETQRNKGNFPGRFSGRQFSNSRSEMNVSTLELGDSALYLCASSLHQGTYGYTFGSGTRLTVV.